This paragraph covers one T cell receptor beta chain sequence. The data were obtained in a study of T cell changes during pregnancy in multiple sclerosis. The CDR3 runs to 17 residues. V was trimmed by 3 bases and J by 0 bases, leaving 13 bases between them. CDR1 is SGHTS, CDR2 YDEGEE, per germline. The data were produced by immunoSEQ multiplex PCR, yet TCRdb's version contains in-frame clones alone and is incomplete. The sample contains fewer than 130,000 clones, approximately 93% of which appear only once. V is TRBV5-8 and J is TRBJ2-6, with D possibly matching TRBD2 (6 bases). The material sequenced was peripheral blood, taken after pregnancy. The sequence derives from a female donor with multiple sclerosis, enrolled in a pregnancy study. CDR3 residues: CASSSRAGASGANVLTF. CDR3 sequence (DNA): TGTGCCAGCAGCTCCCGAGCGGGCGCCTCTGGGGCCAACGTCCTGACTTTC.